These 18 T cell receptor beta chains were all obtained from the same sample, sequenced in a study of spatial heterogeneity in lung cancer. Findings and caveats of the study: Counts that tracked tumor mutation counts were those of expanded intratumoral alpha and beta TCRs.

From the 5' RACE reads, TCRdb called clonotypes with MiXCR, one entry per CDR3 protein. The data contain around 11,000 distinct CDR3 sequences, more than 7% of them singletons. Time point reported: sample taken at primary tumor resection. These receptors are not linked to any known antigen. The material sequenced was lung tumor tissue, taken at surgery. The receptors come from a female donor with early-stage non-small cell lung cancer.

Of note for this clonotype: Since a much larger clone is just one base distant, this may be a read error. The library was built for alpha chains, so this beta chain is an off-target read and its size means little. The gene calls are TRBV18 and TRBJ1-2; D gene uncertain. The germline CDR1 and CDR2 sequences are KGHSH and LQKENI. The CDR3 loop spans 13 amino acids. The CDR3 sequence is CAGSALGIYGYTF. In DNA form, the CDR3 reads TGTGCCGGCTCGGCTCTAGGAATCTATGGCTACACCTTC. Full variable domain (outside the CDR3, taken from reference TRBV18 and TRBJ1-2): NAGVMQNPRHLVRRRGQEARLRCSPMKGHSHVYWYRQLPEEGLKFMVYLQKENIIDESGMPKERFSAEFPKEGPSILRIQQVVRGDSAAYFCAGSALGIYGYTFGSGTRLTVV.

The table lists this clonotype with a few counts. This beta chain slipped into a library made for alpha chains as a stray read, so its size is not meaningful. CDR3 in DNA: TGTGCCAGCAGTGAAGGCCCCGGGGGAAATTCACCCCTCCACTTT. Translating it yields CASSEGPGGNSPLHF. This chain joins TRBV2 and TRBJ1-6, with D tentatively TRBD1 (5 bases). Germline CDR1 reads SNHLY; CDR2 reads FYNNEI. V lost 1 base and J lost 7, with 11 bases in between. There are 15 residues in the CDR3.

By sample share, this clonotype is medium-sized (0.01 to 0.1%). This beta chain is an off-target read within a library intended for alpha chains, so its frequency means little. J is TRBJ2-2 and V is TRBV5-6; 7 bases match TRBD2. The CDR3 runs 15 residues. V lost 4 bases and J lost 0; bases outside the gene matches: 3. Germline CDR1 is SGHDT and CDR2 is YYEEEE. The CDR3, as DNA: TGTGCCAGCAGCGAGCGGGGAGCGAACACCGGGGAGCTGTTTTTT. It translates to CASSERGANTGELFF.

Sample share makes this clonotype medium-sized. Since the library was made to target alpha chains, this beta chain is a stray read and its abundance is not meaningful. The chain combines TRBV19 with TRBJ2-7, with TRBD2 matching over 8 bases. J gave up 4 bases and V 5 bases, and 10 bases lay outside the gene matches. Germline V gene sequence: CDR1 LNHDA, CDR2 SQIVND (reference sequence). This CDR3 region has 15 residues. CDR3 nucleotides: TGTGCCAGTAGTCCATCAGGAGGACTAGCATACGAGCAGTACTTC. This translates into CASSPSGGLAYEQYF.

With regard to this clonotype: Since the library was made to target alpha chains, this beta chain is a stray read and its abundance is not meaningful. The V call is TRBV10-3, the J call TRBJ2-7; D may be TRBD1 (6 bases). Trimming stripped 0 bases from V and 4 bases from J, with 19 bases between. Germline V gene data show CDR1 as ENHRY and CDR2 as SYGVKD. The CDR3 is 17 amino acids. CDR3 in amino acids: CAISESGILDSKYEQYF. CDR3 coding DNA: TGTGCCATCAGTGAGTCTGGGATCTTGGACAGTAAGTACGAGCAGTACTTC.

Notes on this clonotype: Since it is a stray read in a library aimed at alpha chains, this beta chain has a size that is not meaningful. The J gene is TRBJ2-7, the V gene TRBV20-1; 9 positions agree with TRBD1. Germline CDR1 is DFQATT and CDR2 is SNEGSKA (reference sequence). The CDR3 is 13 residues long. After removal of 1 base from V and 4 bases from J, the junction contained 2 bases not matched to a gene. The CDR3: CSARGQGEYEQYF. The DNA of the CDR3 is TGCAGTGCTAGAGGACAGGGGGAATACGAGCAGTACTTC.

Many counts were recorded for this clonotype. This beta chain is a stray sequence in a library constructed for alpha chains; its clone size is not meaningful. V is TRBV5-1 and J is TRBJ2-3; 8 nucleotides align to TRBD2. V lost 0 bases, J lost 2 bases, and 8 bases stayed unmatched. The CDR3 loop spans 17 amino acids. In germline, CDR1 is SGHRS, CDR2 YFSETQ. The DNA for the CDR3 is TGCGCCAGCAGCTTGGCGGGAGTAGCGGGGACCACAGATACGCAGTATTTT. Its protein is CASSLAGVAGTTDTQYF.

Many counts were recorded for this clonotype. A library made for alpha chains picked up this beta chain off target, so its size means little. This chain joins TRBV28 and TRBJ2-7; D unclear. This CDR3 is 10 amino acids long. V was shortened by 4 bases and J by 3 bases, with 1 base between the two germline ends. The germline V gene encodes CDR1 MDHEN and CDR2 SYDVKM. In nucleotides, the CDR3 is TGTGCCAGCAGTTACTACGAGCAGTACTTC. Encoded protein: CASSYYEQYF.

This clonotype was recorded many times. For a library built for alpha chains, this beta chain is a stray read; little rests on its size. The chain joins TRBV9 to TRBJ2-7; D tentatively reads TRBD1 or TRBD2 (5 bases each). V lost 3 bases and J lost 0, with 13 bases in between. The CDR3 covers 15 residues. Germline loops: CDR1 SGDLS, CDR2 YYNGEE. The CDR3 region is CASSDGAGSSYEQYF. CDR3 bases: TGTGCCAGCAGCGACGGGGCAGGGAGCTCCTACGAGCAGTACTTC.

In this sample, this clonotype turned up many times. This beta chain is an off-target read within a library intended for alpha chains, so its frequency means little. The chain couples TRBV7-2 to TRBJ2-1; 8 positions agree with TRBD2. Per the germline V gene, CDR1 is SGHTA and CDR2 is FQGNSA. V dropped 2 bases and J dropped 8; count of bases not matched to a gene: 11. The CDR3 covers 16 residues. This chain's CDR3 is CASSLNRGGRGDEQFF. The CDR3 DNA follows: TGTGCCAGCAGCTTAAACCGGGGGGGCCGAGGGGATGAGCAGTTCTTC.

About this clonotype: The library was built for alpha chains, so this beta chain is an off-target read and its size means little. The rearrangement joins TRBV6-5 to TRBJ1-1; tentatively, D is TRBD1 (6 bases). V lost 2 bases, J lost 7 bases, and 17 bases lay in between. The CDR3 consists of 15 residues. Germline CDR1 reads MNHEY; CDR2 reads SVGAGI. As DNA, the CDR3 is TGTGCCAGCAGTTACAGGGGGGACCTGGTTGGTGAAGCTTTCTTT. Translation: CASSYRGDLVGEAFF.

In its sample, this clonotype was seen many times. Found in a library prepared for alpha chains, this beta chain is an off-target read, and its abundance has little meaning. The chain is built from TRBV3-1 and TRBJ2-3; 13 nucleotides line up with TRBD2. The CDR3 runs 20 residues. The germline V gene has CDR1 LGHDT and CDR2 YNNKEL (reference sequence). V trimming: 0 bases; J trimming: 2 bases; junction bases outside the gene matches: 11. The CDR3: CASSQDQRGTSGIPTDTQYF. CDR3 nucleotide sequence: TGTGCCAGCAGCCAAGATCAAAGAGGGACTAGCGGGATACCCACAGATACGCAGTATTTT.

This clonotype was counted at least ten times. A library made for alpha chains picked up this beta chain off target, so its size means little. The chain is built from TRBV29-1 and TRBJ2-2; possibly TRBD2 for D (6 bases). This CDR3 comprises 13 residues. Germline V gives CDR1 SQVTM, CDR2 ANQGSEA. V was pared by 4 bases and J by 3 bases, with 9 bases between. The CDR3 DNA sequence: TGCAGCGTTGGTAAGCGGGACACCGGGGAGCTGTTTTTT. Amino acids: CSVGKRDTGELFF.

This clonotype was counted ten times or more. Little can be read into the size of this beta chain, an off-target read in a library designed for alpha chains. The chain has TRBV7-9 and TRBJ1-1, with D possibly matching TRBD1 (6 bases). The CDR3 runs 17 residues. Trimming pared 5 bases from V and 7 bases from J, leaving 26 bases between. The germline CDR1 and CDR2 sequences are SEHNR and FQNEAQ (reference sequence). CDR3 DNA: TGTGCCAGCAGCCAGACACCAGGACAGAGAACAGAGAATGAAGCTTTCTTT. Its protein is CASSQTPGQRTENEAFF. The variable domain in full, with the rest retrieved from reference TRBV7-9 and TRBJ1-1, is DTGVSQNPRHKITKRGQNVTFRCDPISEHNRLYWYRQTLGQGPEFLTYFQNEAQLEKSRLLSDRFSAERPKGSFSTLEIQRTEQGDSAMYLCASSQTPGQRTENEAFFGQGTRLTVV.

This clonotype has ten or more counts. Since the library was made to target alpha chains, this beta chain is a stray read and its abundance is not meaningful. The chain is built from TRBV20-1 and TRBJ2-2; maybe TRBD2 (5 bases). The CDR3 is 12 residues long. Germline V lookup: CDR1 DFQATT, CDR2 SNEGSKA (reference sequence). V was pared by 3 bases and J by 6 bases, with 8 bases between. The chain's CDR3 is CSASGVSGELFF. CDR3 DNA: TGCAGTGCTAGCGGGGTATCCGGGGAGCTGTTTTTT.

Ten or more counts support this clonotype. A library prepared for alpha chains yielded this beta chain as an off-target read; its size is of little meaning. The chain uses TRBV7-9 and TRBJ2-3; no clear D gene. Germline lookup yields CDR1 SEHNR and CDR2 FQNEAQ (reference sequence). This CDR3 contains 15 residues. The V end lost 1 base, the J end lost 5 bases, and 13 bases lay between the germline ends. The CDR3: CASSLGATIGDTQYF. In DNA form, the CDR3 reads TGTGCCAGCAGCTTAGGGGCCACAATAGGAGATACGCAGTATTTT.

This clonotype was picked up many times. In a library made to pick up alpha chains, this beta chain is a stray read with a size that means little. The rearrangement uses TRBV4-2 and TRBJ1-5; 11 nucleotides agree with TRBD1. V was pared by 6 bases and J by 2 bases, with 6 bases of the junction left unmatched. CDR3 size: 16 residues. From germline, CDR1 is LGHNA and CDR2 YNFKEQ. CDR3 in amino acids: CASRYGQGAGNQPQHF. The CDR3 nucleotides are TGTGCCAGCAGATACGGACAGGGGGCCGGCAATCAGCCCCAGCATTTT.

This clonotype was counted ten times or more. The library was prepared for alpha chains; this beta chain is a stray read, so its frequency means little. The genes are TRBV9 and TRBJ2-4; 10 bases map to TRBD2. V lost 3 bases to trimming and J lost 7 bases; unmatched junction nucleotides: 4. CDR3 length equals 14 residues. Germline CDR1 and CDR2: SGDLS and YYNGEE. The CDR3 nucleotides read TGTGCCAGCAGCGAGGGACTAGCGACCAACATTCAGTACTTC. Its protein product is CASSEGLATNIQYF.